This T cell receptor (beta chain) was obtained from a study of T cell repertoires in cytomegalovirus infection. Study observations and caveats: Dominating the ex vivo response were HLA-C-restricted CMV-specific TCR beta clonotypes.

Remarks on this clonotype: Its antigen is as yet unknown.

TCRdb re-derived calls from the reads in MiXCR, one entry per CDR3 protein. The sample carries about 270,000 distinct CDR3 sequences, around 20% recorded once. Looked up from germline, CDR1 is SGHAT and CDR2 is FQNNGV. The CDR3 extends over 11 amino acids. Trimming removed 7 bases from V and 6 bases from J, with 7 bases in between. V usage is TRBV11-2 and J usage is TRBJ2-1; D is unclear. Sequencing used cultured PBMCs, obtained from culture after CMV antigen stimulation. The TCR sequence derives from a human donor in good health (CMV status not recorded). Some clones in this sample may be carry-over from other donors' samples. CDR3 sequence: CASTTVNEQFF. In DNA, the CDR3 is TGTGCCAGCACTACTGTCAATGAGCAGTTCTTC. The variable domain in full, completed from reference TRBV11-2 and TRBJ2-1, reads EAGVAQSPRYKIIEKRQSVAFWCNPISGHATLYWYQQILGQGPKLLIQFQNNGVVDDSQLPKDRFSAERLKGVDSTLKIQPAKLEDSAVYLCASTTVNEQFFGPGTRLTVL.